The rows below give T cell receptor beta chains drawn from one sample of a study of regulatory T cells in long-lasting Graves disease. Using its own MiXCR run on the multiplex PCR reads, TCRdb lists one record per CDR3 protein. The table has hundreds of thousands of distinct CDR3 sequences, around 20% seen once. The sequences come from peripheral blood mononuclear cells (PBMCs), collected when the disease was refractory, from a patient treated with antithyroid drugs. The origin of the receptors is a female donor with Graves disease. CDR3s include the opening cysteine and the closing phenylalanine or tryptophan. D genes are given only for firm matches. Clone size is stated in some rows and not others, as once, few, many or a class when expanded.

j_call v_call d_call clone_size cdr3_nt cdr3_aa
TRBJ1-5 TRBV6-1 NA few TGTGCCAGTAGAGAGTGGTCTAGCAATCAGCCCCAGCATTTT CASREWSSNQPQHF
TRBJ2-7 TRBV6-1 TRBD2 NA TGTGCCAGCACACCGTCCTCCGGACTAGTGGGATACGAGCAGTACTTC CASTPSSGLVGYEQYF
TRBJ2-5 TRBV25-1 TRBD1 NA TGTGCCAGCAGTGAATTAGTGGACAGGGAAGAGACCCAGTACTTC CASSELVDREETQYF
TRBJ2-5 TRBV12-3/TRBV12-4 TRBD1 many TGTGCCAGCAGAACCGGGACAGTGGGCCGGGGACAATTCTTC CASRTGTVGRGQFF
TRBJ1-1 TRBV6-4 NA NA TGTGCCAGCAGTATTCTCACTGAAGCTTTCTTT CASSILTEAFF
TRBJ1-2 TRBV2 NA many TGTGCCAGCAGTGGGGGCAGGAACTATGGCTACACCTTC CASSGGRNYGYTF
TRBJ2-1 TRBV29-1 TRBD2 NA TGCAGCGTGGGGACTAGCGGGAGGGACTCCTACAATGAGCAGTTCTTC CSVGTSGRDSYNEQFF
TRBJ1-4 TRBV20-1 NA NA TGCAGTGCGTTGGGGGGAGGGGCTAATGAAAAACTGTTTTTT CSALGGGANEKLFF
TRBJ2-7 TRBV28 NA NA TGTGCCAGCAGTTCCCCCCCCAACACTATCTACGAGCAGTACTTC CASSSPPNTIYEQYF
TRBJ1-6 TRBV4-1 TRBD1 NA TGCGCCAGCAGCCAAGATCCCTCTGGGACAGGGGGGGGTTCACCCCTCCACTTT CASSQDPSGTGGGSPLHF
TRBJ1-1 TRBV20-1 TRBD1 few TGCAGTGCTAGAGATCCCAGACAGGGGGAGAACACTGAAGCTTTCTTT CSARDPRQGENTEAFF
TRBJ2-5 TRBV9 NA many TGTGCCAGCAGCGTAGAGTGGGGCGCAGAGACCCAGTACTTC CASSVEWGAETQYF
TRBJ2-5 TRBV2 TRBD2 NA TGTGCCAGCAGTGAAGCGTGGGGGGGTCGAGAGACCCAGTACTTC CASSEAWGGRETQYF
TRBJ2-7 TRBV3-1 NA NA TGTGCCAGCAGCCAAGATAGAACAGGGATTAGCGACGAGCAGTACTTC CASSQDRTGISDEQYF
TRBJ2-5 TRBV5-1 TRBD1 few TGCGCCAGCAGCCTCGAGCCGGGACAGCAAAAAGAGACCCAGTACTTC CASSLEPGQQKETQYF
TRBJ2-2 TRBV19 NA few TGTGCCAGTAGCAACCTGGGTTTCACCGGGGAGCTGTTTTTT CASSNLGFTGELFF
TRBJ1-5 TRBV4-1 TRBD1 NA TGCGCCAGCAGCCTAGGACAGGGCGGGCGCAATCAGCCCCAGCATTTT CASSLGQGGRNQPQHF
TRBJ2-4 TRBV28 NA many TGTGCCAGCAGTTTACCGGACCTAGCCAAAAACATTCAGTACTTC CASSLPDLAKNIQYF
TRBJ1-4 TRBV27 NA many TGTGCCAGCAGTTTCCAGGGAACTGCAACTAATGAAAAACTGTTTTTT CASSFQGTATNEKLFF
TRBJ2-2 TRBV7-3 NA many TGTGCCAGCAGCTTAGACCTCAACACCGGGGAGCTGTTTTTT CASSLDLNTGELFF
TRBJ2-4 TRBV19 NA once TGTGCCAGTGGTATAGAAGGGGGTATCGGAAACATTCAGTACTTC CASGIEGGIGNIQYF
TRBJ2-5 TRBV27 NA NA TGTGCCAGCAGTTTGGGGGGGCGAATTTTGGAGACCCAGTACTTC CASSLGGRILETQYF